The T cell receptor beta chain described here comes from a study of blood T cell repertoires in COVID-19. Study in general: Samples came from the United States, Italy and Spain, spanning acute and convalescent COVID-19. T cells, B-cell-depleted T cells, or PBMCs provided the cDNA or gDNA that served as material.

CDR1 is LNHDA, CDR2 SQIVND, per germline (reference sequence). V lost 6 bases, J lost 4 bases, and 0 bases stayed unmatched. The CDR3 consists of 12 residues. Under the authors' procedure: By means of reference gene primer amplification, nucleated cell counts were estimated. Data came from immunoSEQ multiplex PCR; TCRdb stores just in-frame clones and leaves some out. Clone size and the V and J calls come from that table; the DNA yielded D and trimming. Of 80,000 to 95,000 clones listed, 81% are singletons. Sequenced material: peripheral blood. The chain links TRBV19 to TRBJ1-2; 9 bases line up with TRBD1. This TCR was sampled from a man older than 75 with acute or convalescent COVID-19. The CDR3 DNA follows: TGTGCCAGTAGGACAGGGGGCTATGGCTACACCTTC. Translating it yields CASRTGGYGYTF.